This T cell receptor (beta chain) came from a study of beta chain features in type 1 diabetes. Study-level background: Age, gender and cell yields were alike across patients and healthy donors. General study findings and limits: VDJ junctions from type 1 diabetes patients carried fewer insertions and larger deletions. For patients, the naive, central memory and Treg TCRB repertoires appeared more alike than for healthy donors.

Sorting produced populations that all topped 95% purity. The CDR3 is 13 amino acids. CDR1 is SEHNR and CDR2 is FQNEAQ in the germline V gene (reference sequence). V dropped 6 bases and J dropped 8 bases, with 14 bases sitting between them. Sequencing targeted expressed TCRB transcripts, as all isolated RNA had been reverse transcribed. Libraries were prepared by immunoSEQ multiplex PCR; TCRdb keeps only in-frame clonotypes and omits some of them. The sample lists roughly 290,000 clones, under 8.5% occurring once. This clone was found a few times. Antigen specificity is unknown. The TCR was taken from a woman between 18 and 29 years old in good health. The sequenced material came from central memory CD4+ T cells from blood. The chain uses TRBV7-9 and TRBJ1-3, with no clear D. DNA for the CDR3: TGTGCCAGCAGTCTCCATGGGGAGGACACCATATATTTT. The encoded protein is CASSLHGEDTIYF.